This T cell receptor (beta chain) was recorded in a study of tumor-infiltrating lymphocytes in oesophageal squamous cell carcinoma. Using its own MiXCR run on the PCR reads, TCRdb lists one record per CDR3 protein. The table records about 12,000 distinct CDR3 sequences, 50% to 60% of them present only once. Trimming removed 6 bases at V and 11 bases at J, with 25 bases between. Germline V gene lookup returns CDR1 SGHTA and CDR2 FQGTGA. CDR3 length equals 15 residues. Sequenced material: esophageal tumor tissue. This chain uses TRBV7-3 with TRBJ2-5; no definite D call. The receptor's source is a female donor with esophageal squamous cell carcinoma. CDR3 DNA: TGTGCCAGCAGTCCTCGCGAGGCGGAAGGCGATGAGCAGTACTTC. It translates to CASSPREAEGDEQYF.